The 2 T cell receptor beta chains reported below all come from one sample, sequenced in a study of blood T cell repertoires in COVID-19. The table came from immunoSEQ multiplex PCR; TCRdb's copy has only in-frame clones and leaves some out. This repertoire shows around 270,000 clones, around 89% found once; its top ten account for about 4.6%. Sequencing was done on a sample of peripheral blood. The receptor set was obtained from a man aged 35 to 55 with acute or convalescent COVID-19.

The J gene is TRBJ2-7, the V gene TRBV5-6; D is possibly TRBD1 (5 bases). V lost 4 bases, J lost 3 bases, and 14 bases lay in between. The CDR3 has 14 amino acids. The germline V gene encodes CDR1 SGHDT and CDR2 YYEEEE. The CDR3 reads CASSPIGTGYEQYF. The CDR3 DNA sequence: TGTGCCAGCAGCCCGATAGGAACAGGCTACGAGCAGTACTTC.

J is TRBJ2-3 and V is TRBV5-1, with D perhaps matching TRBD2 (6 bases). The CDR3 extends over 14 amino acids. Germline V gives CDR1 SGHRS, CDR2 YFSETQ. The germline V and J ends were trimmed by 4 bases and 2 bases, with 11 bases remaining between them. CDR3 amino acids: CASSGGVITDTQYF. CDR3 DNA: TGCGCCAGCAGCGGCGGGGTGATCACAGATACGCAGTATTTT.